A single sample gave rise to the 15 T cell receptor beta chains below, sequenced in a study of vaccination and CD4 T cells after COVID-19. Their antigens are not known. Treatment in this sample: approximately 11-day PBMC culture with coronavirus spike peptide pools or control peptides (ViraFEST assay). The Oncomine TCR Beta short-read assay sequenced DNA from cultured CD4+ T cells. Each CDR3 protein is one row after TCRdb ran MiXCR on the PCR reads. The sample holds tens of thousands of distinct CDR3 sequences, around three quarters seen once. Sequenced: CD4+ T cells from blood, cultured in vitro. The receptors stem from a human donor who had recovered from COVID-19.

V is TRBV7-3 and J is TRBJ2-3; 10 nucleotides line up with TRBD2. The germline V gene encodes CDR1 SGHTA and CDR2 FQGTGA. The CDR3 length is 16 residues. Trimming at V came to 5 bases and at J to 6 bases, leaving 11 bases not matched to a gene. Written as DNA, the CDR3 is TGTGCCAGCAGCCGAGGGTTGCTAGCGGGAGAGGATACGCAGTATTTT. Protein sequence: CASSRGLLAGEDTQYF. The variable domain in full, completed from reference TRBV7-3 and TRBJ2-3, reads GAGVSQTPSNKVTEKGKYVELRCDPISGHTALYWYRQSLGQGPEFLIYFQGTGAADDSGLPNDRFFAVRPEGSVSTLKIQRTERGDSAVYLCASSRGLLAGEDTQYFGPGTRLTVL.

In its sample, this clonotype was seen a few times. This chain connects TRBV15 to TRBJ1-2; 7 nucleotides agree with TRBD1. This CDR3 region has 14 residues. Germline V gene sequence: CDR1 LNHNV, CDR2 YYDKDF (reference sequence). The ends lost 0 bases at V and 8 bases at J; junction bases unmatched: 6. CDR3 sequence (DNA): TGTGCCACCAGCAGAGATAAGGGGGCGGGGGGCTACACCTTC. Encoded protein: CATSRDKGAGGYTF.

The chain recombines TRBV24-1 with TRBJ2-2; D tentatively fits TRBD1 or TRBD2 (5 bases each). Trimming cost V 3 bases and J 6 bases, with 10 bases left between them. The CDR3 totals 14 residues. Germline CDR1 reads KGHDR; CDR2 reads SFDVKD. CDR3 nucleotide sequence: TGTGCCACCAGTGATCCCGGGACCCCCGGGGAGCTGTTTTTT. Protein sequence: CATSDPGTPGELFF.

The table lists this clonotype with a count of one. The CDR3 region has the DNA TGTGCCAGCAGCGCCCCCCGGGGTAGCGGGCGCGAGCAGTACTTC. Protein: CASSAPRGSGREQYF. The rearrangement uses TRBV6-1 and TRBJ2-7; TRBD2 matches 7 bases. The germline CDR1 and CDR2 sequences are MNHNS and SASEGT. The J segment lost 6 bases and the V segment lost 6 bases, leaving 14 bases of the junction unmatched. This CDR3 has 15 amino acids.

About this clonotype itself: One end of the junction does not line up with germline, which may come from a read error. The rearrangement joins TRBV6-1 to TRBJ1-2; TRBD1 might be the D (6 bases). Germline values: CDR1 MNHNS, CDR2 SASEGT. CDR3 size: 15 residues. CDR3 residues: CVSSRTEQSPLGYTF. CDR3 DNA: TGTGTCAGCAGTCGGACAGAACAATCTCCCTTAGGCTACACCTTC.

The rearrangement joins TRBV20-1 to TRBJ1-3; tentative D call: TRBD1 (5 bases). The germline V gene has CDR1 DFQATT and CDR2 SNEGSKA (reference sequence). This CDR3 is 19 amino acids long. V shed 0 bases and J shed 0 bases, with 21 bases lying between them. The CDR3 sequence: CSARDSARQYYSSGNTIYF. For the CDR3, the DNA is TGCAGTGCTAGAGATTCGGCCAGACAGTATTATAGCTCTGGAAACACCATATATTTT.

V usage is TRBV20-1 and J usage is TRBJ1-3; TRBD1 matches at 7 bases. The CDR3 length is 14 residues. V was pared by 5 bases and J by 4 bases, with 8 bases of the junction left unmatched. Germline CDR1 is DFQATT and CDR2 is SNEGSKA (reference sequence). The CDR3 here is CSASTGASGNTIYF. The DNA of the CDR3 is TGCAGTGCTTCTACAGGGGCTAGCGGAAACACCATATATTTT.

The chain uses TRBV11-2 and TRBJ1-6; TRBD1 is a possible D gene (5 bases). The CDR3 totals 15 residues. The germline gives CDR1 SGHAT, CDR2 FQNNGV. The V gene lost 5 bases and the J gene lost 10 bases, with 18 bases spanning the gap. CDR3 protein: CASSQVTDQGSPLHF. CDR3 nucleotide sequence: TGTGCCAGCAGCCAAGTGACAGACCAAGGGTCACCCCTCCACTTT.

The CDR3 sequence is CASSLAGYTQYF. The CDR3 DNA reads as TGTGCCAGCAGCCTGGCGGGCTATACGCAGTATTTT. The V gene is TRBV7-9, the J gene TRBJ2-3; tentative D call: TRBD2 (5 bases). Trimming pared 5 bases from V and 7 bases from J, leaving 10 bases between. The V gene's germline CDR1 is SEHNR and CDR2 FQNEAQ (reference sequence). This CDR3 contains 12 residues.

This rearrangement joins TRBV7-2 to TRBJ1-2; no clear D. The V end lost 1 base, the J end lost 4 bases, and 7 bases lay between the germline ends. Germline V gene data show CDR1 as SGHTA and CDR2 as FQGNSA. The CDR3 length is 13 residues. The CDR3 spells CASSLGRAYGYTF. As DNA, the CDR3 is TGTGCCAGCAGCTTAGGGCGGGCCTATGGCTACACCTTC.

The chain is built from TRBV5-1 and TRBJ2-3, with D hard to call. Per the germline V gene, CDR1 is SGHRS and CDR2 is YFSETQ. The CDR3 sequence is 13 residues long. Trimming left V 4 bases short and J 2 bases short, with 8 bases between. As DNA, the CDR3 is TGCGCCAGCAGCCAGAGAATCACAGATACGCAGTATTTT. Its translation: CASSQRITDTQYF.

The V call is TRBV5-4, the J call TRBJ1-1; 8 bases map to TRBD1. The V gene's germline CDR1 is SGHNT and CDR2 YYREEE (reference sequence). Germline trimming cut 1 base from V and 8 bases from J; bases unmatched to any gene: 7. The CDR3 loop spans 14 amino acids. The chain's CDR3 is CASSLRQGLAEAFF. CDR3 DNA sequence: TGTGCCAGCAGCTTGAGACAGGGGCTTGCCGAAGCTTTCTTT.

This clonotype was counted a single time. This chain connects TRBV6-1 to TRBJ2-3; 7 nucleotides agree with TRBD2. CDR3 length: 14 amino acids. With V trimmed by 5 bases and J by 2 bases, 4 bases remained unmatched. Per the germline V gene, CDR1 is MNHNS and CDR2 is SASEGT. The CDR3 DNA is TGTGCCAGCAGTCCGGGGACTACCACAGATACGCAGTATTTT. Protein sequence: CASSPGTTTDTQYF.

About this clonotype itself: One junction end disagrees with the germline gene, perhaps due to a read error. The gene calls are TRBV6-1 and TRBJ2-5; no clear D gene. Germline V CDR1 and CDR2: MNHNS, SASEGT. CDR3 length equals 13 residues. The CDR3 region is CASAEAVQGTQYF. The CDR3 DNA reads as TGTGCCAGCGCTGAGGCGGTACAAGGGACCCAGTACTTC.

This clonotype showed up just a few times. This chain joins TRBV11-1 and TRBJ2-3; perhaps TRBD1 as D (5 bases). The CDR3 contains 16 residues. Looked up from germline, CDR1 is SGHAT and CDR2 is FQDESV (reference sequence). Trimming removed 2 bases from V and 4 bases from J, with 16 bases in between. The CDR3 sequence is CASSLSGRVGSDTQYF. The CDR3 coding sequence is TGTGCCAGCAGCTTATCCGGCAGGGTGGGTTCAGATACGCAGTATTTT. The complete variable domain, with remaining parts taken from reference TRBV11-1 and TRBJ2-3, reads EAEVAQSPRYKITEKSQAVAFWCDPISGHATLYWYRQILGQGPELLVQFQDESVVDDSQLPKDRFSAERLKGVDSTLKIQPAELGDSAMYLCASSLSGRVGSDTQYFGPGTRLTVL.